Listed below are T cell receptor beta chains from one sample, sequenced in a study of control samples from healthy donors and cancer patients. Profiling relied on immunoSEQ multiplex PCR, and the TCRdb table lists in-frame clones only, not all of them. This sample has about 100,000 clones, with 88% found just once. The sample taken for sequencing was blood. Receptors were obtained from a man aged 25-40 years in good health. Both conserved end residues are part of each CDR3. Fields, in order: J gene, clone size, V gene, D gene, CDR3 protein, CDR3 DNA. A D gene is named only where the DNA matches it firmly. Size is omitted from some rows. Given values are once, few, many or a class for expanded clones.

TRBJ2-1 . TRBV30 . CAWSVLDEQFF TGTGCCTGGAGTGTCCTTGATGAGCAGTTCTTC
TRBJ1-5 . TRBV12-5 TRBD1 CASGSGQGWNQPQHF TGTGCTAGTGGTTCGGGACAGGGGTGGAATCAGCCCCAGCATTTT
TRBJ1-2 . TRBV3-1/TRBV3-2 TRBD1 CASSQAKGQGLTNYGYTF TGTGCCAGCAGCCAAGCTAAGGGACAGGGGCTAACTAACTATGGCTACACCTTC
TRBJ2-2 . TRBV11-2 . CASSLGGAGELFF TGTGCCAGCAGCTTGGGTGGGGCCGGGGAGCTGTTTTTT
TRBJ2-7 few TRBV6-1 TRBD1 CASSDLGTGTYEQYF TGTGCCAGCAGTGATCTCGGGACAGGAACCTACGAGCAGTACTTC
TRBJ2-7 . TRBV2 TRBD1 CASGTVGSYEQYF TGTGCCAGTGGGACAGTCGGCTCCTACGAGCAGTACTTC
TRBJ2-3 . TRBV18 . CASSPPGVDTQYF TGTGCCAGCTCACCCCCCGGCGTAGATACGCAGTATTTT
TRBJ1-1 . TRBV12-3/TRBV12-4 . CASSFRGTEAFF TGTGCCAGCAGTTTTCGGGGGACTGAGGCTTTCTTT
TRBJ2-2 . TRBV28 TRBD2 CASSSPGGADTGELFF TGTGCCAGCAGTTCCCCGGGGGGGGCGGACACCGGGGAGCTGTTTTTT
TRBJ2-5 . TRBV27 . CASSSITGDLRETQYF TGTGCCAGCAGCAGTATAACAGGAGATCTTAGAGAGACCCAGTACTTC
TRBJ2-3 . TRBV10-2 TRBD2 CASRPLAGVTDTQYF TGCGCCAGCAGGCCACTAGCGGGAGTCACAGATACGCAGTATTTT
TRBJ1-4 . TRBV6-5 . CASSYSRDNEKLFF TGTGCCAGCAGTTACTCACGGGATAATGAAAAACTGTTTTTT
TRBJ1-1 few TRBV16 . CASSQWGQGNTEAFF TGTGCCAGCAGCCAATGGGGGCAGGGGAACACTGAAGCTTTCTTT
TRBJ2-1 . TRBV27 TRBD2 CASSLAGNEQFF TGTGCCAGCAGCCTAGCGGGGAATGAGCAGTTCTTC
TRBJ1-5 . TRBV19 . CASSIVGRNNQPQHF TGTGCCAGTAGTATAGTAGGACGGAACAATCAGCCCCAGCATTTT
TRBJ2-1 . TRBV5-1 TRBD2 CASSRLAGEVNEQFF TGCGCCAGCAGCCGACTAGCGGGGGAGGTCAATGAGCAGTTCTTC
TRBJ2-4 . TRBV6-5 TRBD1 CASRPGQGPNIQYF TGTGCCAGCAGACCGGGACAGGGCCCTAACATTCAGTACTTC
TRBJ2-1 . TRBV5-1 TRBD2 CASSLGVAGVDEQFF TGCGCCAGCAGCTTAGGGGTAGCGGGAGTAGATGAGCAGTTCTTC
TRBJ2-7 . TRBV5-5 . CASSLSPGPVYEQYF TGTGCCAGCAGCTTGTCCCCGGGACCTGTCTACGAGCAGTACTTC
TRBJ1-4 . TRBV6-5 TRBD1 CASRRTGGDNEKLFF TGTGCCAGCAGGCGGACAGGGGGGGATAATGAAAAACTGTTTTTT
TRBJ2-3 . TRBV4-1 TRBD2 CASSRVPTSGYSTDTQYF TGCGCCAGCAGCCGAGTACCTACTAGCGGGTATAGCACAGATACGCAGTATTTT
TRBJ1-2 . TRBV7-9 . CASSTLGVDYGYTF TGTGCCAGCAGCACATTGGGGGTGGACTATGGCTACACCTTC
TRBJ2-7 . TRBV7-9 . CASSGGAFTPYEQYF TGTGCCAGCAGCGGGGGCGCATTCACCCCCTACGAGCAGTACTTC
TRBJ2-3 once TRBV4-2 TRBD2 CASSAGLAGADTQYF TGTGCCAGCAGCGCCGGACTAGCGGGAGCAGATACGCAGTATTTT
TRBJ2-3 once TRBV7-3 TRBD2 CASSRLAGPDTQYF TGTGCCAGCAGTCGACTAGCGGGGCCAGATACGCAGTATTTT
TRBJ2-1 . TRBV4-2 . CASSQDRSVEQFF TGTGCCAGCAGCCAAGACCGTAGCGTCGAGCAGTTCTTC